These T cell receptor beta chains were read from a single sample in a study of cytomegalovirus exposure and HLA in healthy donors. Generated by immunoSEQ multiplex PCR, the TCRdb table keeps only in-frame clones and is missing some. The table lists roughly 220,000 clones, around four fifths of them singletons, with about 3% in the top ten. The sequenced material came from PBMCs. The receptors were gathered from a woman aged 40-49 years in good health and CMV-seronegative. Both conserved end residues are part of each CDR3. Each record gives: CDR3 protein, CDR3 DNA, clone size, V gene, D gene, J gene. D genes are given only for firm matches. Part of the rows lack a size; the others show once, few, many or a class for expanded clones.

CDR3aa: CASSLGPEGNTIYF
CDR3nt: TGCGCCAGCAGCCTCGGACCGGAGGGGAACACCATATATTTT
abundance: NA
v_gene: TRBV5-1
d_gene: NA
j_gene: TRBJ1-3

CDR3aa: CASSPGTGSEQYF
CDR3nt: TGTGCCAGCTCACCCGGGACAGGGTCCGAGCAGTACTTC
abundance: few
v_gene: TRBV18
d_gene: TRBD1
j_gene: TRBJ2-7

CDR3aa: CASGLSRDRVPYGYTF
CDR3nt: TGTGCTAGTGGCTTGTCTCGGGACAGGGTGCCCTATGGCTACACCTTC
abundance: NA
v_gene: TRBV12-5
d_gene: TRBD1
j_gene: TRBJ1-2

CDR3aa: CASRTPGETQYF
CDR3nt: TGTGCCAGCAGGACCCCGGGGGAGACCCAGTACTTC
abundance: NA
v_gene: TRBV7-6
d_gene: NA
j_gene: TRBJ2-5

CDR3aa: CASCWAREGRETQYF
CDR3nt: TGTGCCAGCTGCTGGGCTCGGGAGGGCCGCGAGACCCAGTACTTC
abundance: NA
v_gene: TRBV7-8
d_gene: TRBD2
j_gene: TRBJ2-5

CDR3aa: CASSETGGGAYEKLFF
CDR3nt: TGCGCCAGCAGCGAGACAGGAGGGGGGGCCTATGAAAAACTGTTTTTT
abundance: NA
v_gene: TRBV5-1
d_gene: NA
j_gene: TRBJ1-4

CDR3aa: CASKTGGGNTIYF
CDR3nt: TGTGCCAGCAAAACAGGGGGAGGGAACACCATATATTTT
abundance: few
v_gene: TRBV6-1
d_gene: TRBD1
j_gene: TRBJ1-3

CDR3aa: CASSRATNSYEQYF
CDR3nt: TGTGCCAGCAGCCGTGCCACAAATTCCTACGAGCAGTACTTC
abundance: NA
v_gene: TRBV14
d_gene: NA
j_gene: TRBJ2-7

CDR3aa: CASSPTSKVEQYF
CDR3nt: TGTGCCAGCTCACCAACAAGTAAAGTGGAGCAGTACTTC
abundance: NA
v_gene: TRBV18
d_gene: NA
j_gene: TRBJ2-7

CDR3aa: CASSFRVGIGTEAFF
CDR3nt: TGTGCCAGCAGTTTCAGGGTGGGTATCGGCACTGAAGCTTTCTTT
abundance: NA
v_gene: TRBV27
d_gene: NA
j_gene: TRBJ1-1

CDR3aa: CAIRVGTGNYGYTF
CDR3nt: TGTGCCATCAGAGTCGGGACAGGGAACTATGGCTACACCTTC
abundance: NA
v_gene: TRBV10-3
d_gene: TRBD1
j_gene: TRBJ1-2

CDR3aa: CASSRLAGGRTDTQYF
CDR3nt: TGTGCCAGTAGTCGATTAGCGGGAGGACGCACAGATACGCAGTATTTT
abundance: NA
v_gene: TRBV19
d_gene: TRBD2
j_gene: TRBJ2-3

CDR3aa: CASSAGTGDSYEQYF
CDR3nt: TGTGCCAGCAGCGCAGGGACGGGGGACTCCTACGAGCAGTACTTC
abundance: few
v_gene: TRBV9
d_gene: NA
j_gene: TRBJ2-7

CDR3aa: CASSKRTSGRSHNEQFF
CDR3nt: TGTGCCAGTAGTAAACGGACTAGCGGGAGGTCCCACAATGAGCAGTTCTTC
abundance: NA
v_gene: TRBV19
d_gene: TRBD2
j_gene: TRBJ2-1

CDR3aa: CASRNRMLFVYEQYF
CDR3nt: TGTGCCAGCAGGAACAGGATGCTATTTGTATACGAGCAGTACTTC
abundance: NA
v_gene: TRBV28
d_gene: NA
j_gene: TRBJ2-7

CDR3aa: CASSQGDRFNQPQHF
CDR3nt: TGCGCCAGCAGCCAAGGGGACAGGTTCAATCAGCCCCAGCATTTT
abundance: NA
v_gene: TRBV4-1
d_gene: TRBD1
j_gene: TRBJ1-5

CDR3aa: CASTAGPIFTGELFF
CDR3nt: TGTGCCAGTACGGCGGGGCCTATCTTCACCGGGGAGCTGTTTTTT
abundance: NA
v_gene: TRBV19
d_gene: NA
j_gene: TRBJ2-2

CDR3aa: CASSRTAAKNIQYF
CDR3nt: TGTGCCAGCAGCCGTACAGCAGCCAAAAACATTCAGTACTTC
abundance: NA
v_gene: TRBV14
d_gene: NA
j_gene: TRBJ2-4

CDR3aa: CASQGTGRTFQTSAWKHTDTQYF
CDR3nt: TGCGCCAGCCAGGGGACAGGGAGAACTTTTCAGACTAGCGCGTGGAAGCACACAGATACGCAGTATTTT
abundance: NA
v_gene: TRBV5-1
d_gene: NA
j_gene: TRBJ2-3

CDR3aa: CASSSQSSAGFLGELFF
CDR3nt: TGTGCCAGCAGCTCCCAATCATCAGCGGGATTTCTCGGGGAGCTGTTTTTT
abundance: NA
v_gene: TRBV7-2
d_gene: TRBD2
j_gene: TRBJ2-2

CDR3aa: CASSLNSRSSYNEQFF
CDR3nt: TGTGCCAGTAGCCTCAATAGCCGTAGCTCCTACAATGAGCAGTTCTTC
abundance: NA
v_gene: TRBV19
d_gene: NA
j_gene: TRBJ2-1

CDR3aa: CASSLSRGATGELFF
CDR3nt: TGTGCCAGCAGTTTATCTAGGGGTGCTACGGGTGAGCTGTTTTTT
abundance: few
v_gene: TRBV27
d_gene: NA
j_gene: TRBJ2-2

CDR3aa: CASSLEQYYEQYF
CDR3nt: TGTGCCAGCAGCTTAGAACAGTACTACGAGCAGTACTTC
abundance: NA
v_gene: TRBV7-6
d_gene: NA
j_gene: TRBJ2-7

CDR3aa: CASSSGGATDTQYF
CDR3nt: TGCGCCAGCAGCTCAGGGGGCGCCACAGATACGCAGTATTTT
abundance: NA
v_gene: TRBV5-1
d_gene: TRBD1
j_gene: TRBJ2-3

CDR3aa: CASSFGTDLYEQYF
CDR3nt: TGCGCCAGCAGCTTCGGGACAGACCTTTACGAGCAGTACTTC
abundance: once
v_gene: TRBV4-1
d_gene: TRBD1
j_gene: TRBJ2-7

CDR3aa: CASTWGQGPAETQYF
CDR3nt: TGTGCCAGCACCTGGGGACAGGGGCCCGCGGAGACCCAGTACTTC
abundance: NA
v_gene: TRBV5-8
d_gene: TRBD1
j_gene: TRBJ2-5

CDR3aa: CASSSTSGRVWSTDTQYF
CDR3nt: TGTGCCAGCAGCTCAACTAGCGGGAGGGTTTGGAGCACAGATACGCAGTATTTT
abundance: NA
v_gene: TRBV7-9
d_gene: TRBD2
j_gene: TRBJ2-3

CDR3aa: CASSWDLEEKLFF
CDR3nt: TGCGCCAGCAGCTGGGACTTGGAAGAAAAACTGTTTTTT
abundance: NA
v_gene: TRBV5-1
d_gene: NA
j_gene: TRBJ1-4

CDR3aa: CASSIARNVYEQYF
CDR3nt: TGTGCCAGCAGCATCGCTAGGAATGTCTACGAGCAGTACTTC
abundance: NA
v_gene: TRBV6-6
d_gene: NA
j_gene: TRBJ2-7

CDR3aa: CASSREAGTATEAFF
CDR3nt: TGTGCCAGCAGTCGGGAGGCAGGGACCGCCACTGAAGCTTTCTTT
abundance: NA
v_gene: TRBV6-1
d_gene: NA
j_gene: TRBJ1-1

CDR3aa: CATSRGGTAPNTEAFF
CDR3nt: TGTGCCACCAGCAGAGGAGGGACAGCCCCGAACACTGAAGCTTTCTTT
abundance: NA
v_gene: TRBV15
d_gene: TRBD1
j_gene: TRBJ1-1

CDR3aa: CASSLVLGREGKGKNEQFF
CDR3nt: TGTGCCAGCAGCTTAGTCCTCGGGAGGGAGGGTAAGGGGAAAAATGAGCAGTTCTTC
abundance: few
v_gene: TRBV7-9
d_gene: TRBD2
j_gene: TRBJ2-1

CDR3aa: CASSFTGAAEAFF
CDR3nt: TGTGCCAGCAGTTTTACAGGGGCGGCTGAAGCTTTCTTT
abundance: NA
v_gene: TRBV27
d_gene: TRBD1
j_gene: TRBJ1-1

CDR3aa: CASRGQYSGNTIYF
CDR3nt: TGTGCCAGCCGAGGACAGTACTCTGGAAACACCATATATTTT
abundance: NA
v_gene: TRBV6-5
d_gene: NA
j_gene: TRBJ1-3